Listed below are T cell receptor beta chains from one sample, sequenced in a study of CD8 T cells in ankylosing spondylitis. MiXCR was run by TCRdb on the 5' RACE reads, yielding one entry per CDR3 protein. This table has some 130,000 distinct CDR3 sequences, 5.5% to 7.5% appearing once. Sequencing used blood, either unsorted or a sorted T cell fraction (not recorded which). These receptors all come from a female donor with ankylosing spondylitis or in good health (not recorded which). Both conserved end residues are part of each CDR3. Each record gives: CDR3 DNA, CDR3 protein, V gene, D gene, clone size, CDR3 length, J gene. A D gene is named only where the DNA matches it firmly. A clone size is listed for some rows: how often the clone was seen (once, few, many), or a class if it is expanded.

CDR3nt: TGTGCCAGCAGCCAAGACAGAACCGCAACTAATGAAAAACTGTTTTTT; CDR3aa: CASSQDRTATNEKLFF; v_gene: TRBV7-9; d_gene: NA; abundance: many; len: 16; j_gene: TRBJ1-4
CDR3nt: TGTGCCAGCAGTTTAAGCCGGGGGGAGCCCCAGCATTTT; CDR3aa: CASSLSRGEPQHF; v_gene: TRBV12-3/TRBV12-4; d_gene: NA; abundance: few; len: 13; j_gene: TRBJ1-5
CDR3nt: TGCAGCGTGAGCGGAACCGGGGGGAACACTGAAGCTTTCTTT; CDR3aa: CSVSGTGGNTEAFF; v_gene: TRBV29-1; d_gene: NA; abundance: NA; len: 14; j_gene: TRBJ1-1
CDR3nt: TGTGCCAGCAGCTTCGGACTAGCGGGGGCCTCCTCCTACAATGAGCAGTTCTTC; CDR3aa: CASSFGLAGASSYNEQFF; v_gene: TRBV7-8; d_gene: TRBD2; abundance: many; len: 18; j_gene: TRBJ2-1
CDR3nt: TGTGCCAGCAGCCGTAGGAGGGGTGGGATGAACACTGAAGCTTTCTTT; CDR3aa: CASSRRRGGMNTEAFF; v_gene: TRBV7-9; d_gene: NA; abundance: many; len: 16; j_gene: TRBJ1-1
CDR3nt: TGCAGCGTTGGGGGTAGGGGGCGCTTTGAAGAGACCCAGTACTTC; CDR3aa: CSVGGRGRFEETQYF; v_gene: TRBV29-1; d_gene: TRBD1; abundance: many; len: 15; j_gene: TRBJ2-5
CDR3nt: TGTGCCAGCAGTGGGGACAGGGGTACTGGCTACACCTTC; CDR3aa: CASSGDRGTGYTF; v_gene: TRBV12-3/TRBV12-4; d_gene: TRBD1; abundance: many; len: 13; j_gene: TRBJ1-2
CDR3nt: TGTGCCACCCAGGTAGGGGCTACTGAGCAGTTCTTC; CDR3aa: CATQVGATEQFF; v_gene: TRBV12-3/TRBV12-4; d_gene: NA; abundance: many; len: 12; j_gene: TRBJ2-1
CDR3nt: TGCAGTGCTAGATCCCTTTTTATGACTAGCGGGGGGGCCGGCGGGGAGCTGTTTTTT; CDR3aa: CSARSLFMTSGGAGGELFF; v_gene: TRBV20-1; d_gene: TRBD2; abundance: many; len: 19; j_gene: TRBJ2-2
CDR3nt: TGTGCCAGCAGGGGACCCGGATATCAGCCCCAGCATTTT; CDR3aa: CASRGPGYQPQHF; v_gene: TRBV28; d_gene: NA; abundance: many; len: 13; j_gene: TRBJ1-5
CDR3nt: TGCGCCAGCAGCTTCCAGGGGCACACTGAAGCTTTCTTT; CDR3aa: CASSFQGHTEAFF; v_gene: TRBV5-1; d_gene: NA; abundance: many; len: 13; j_gene: TRBJ1-1
CDR3nt: TGCAGCGCCATGATCGGGGAGACCCAGTACTTC; CDR3aa: CSAMIGETQYF; v_gene: TRBV29-1; d_gene: NA; abundance: NA; len: 11; j_gene: TRBJ2-5
CDR3nt: TGTGCCAGCAGTGACACAGAGGGCCATGGCTACACCTTC; CDR3aa: CASSDTEGHGYTF; v_gene: TRBV6-6; d_gene: NA; abundance: many; len: 13; j_gene: TRBJ1-2
CDR3nt: TGCAGTGCTAGAGACTCTGGCAGCCTCGAGCAGTACTTC; CDR3aa: CSARDSGSLEQYF; v_gene: TRBV20-1; d_gene: NA; abundance: many; len: 13; j_gene: TRBJ2-7
CDR3nt: TGCAGCGTTGAAAAGTTGGTGGGATACCAAGAGACCCAGTACTTC; CDR3aa: CSVEKLVGYQETQYF; v_gene: TRBV29-1; d_gene: NA; abundance: many; len: 15; j_gene: TRBJ2-5
CDR3nt: TGCAGCGTTGCCAACAATGAGCAGTTCTTC; CDR3aa: CSVANNEQFF; v_gene: TRBV29-1; d_gene: NA; abundance: many; len: 10; j_gene: TRBJ2-1
CDR3nt: TGTGCCAGCAGTCCTCAGGGAGGGCGCGGAGGCAAAAACATTCAGTACTTC; CDR3aa: CASSPQGGRGGKNIQYF; v_gene: TRBV12-3/TRBV12-4; d_gene: TRBD2; abundance: many; len: 17; j_gene: TRBJ2-4
CDR3nt: TGTGCCAGCAGTTTCGTTTCGGGGGCGAGGAACACCGGGGAGCTGTTTTTT; CDR3aa: CASSFVSGARNTGELFF; v_gene: TRBV12-3/TRBV12-4; d_gene: NA; abundance: many; len: 17; j_gene: TRBJ2-2
CDR3nt: TGTGCCAGCAATCGGTTTCCTGAAGCTTTCTTT; CDR3aa: CASNRFPEAFF; v_gene: TRBV2; d_gene: NA; abundance: many; len: 11; j_gene: TRBJ1-1
CDR3nt: TGCAGCGTGGATGGACAGGGGGCGAATGAAGCTTTCTTT; CDR3aa: CSVDGQGANEAFF; v_gene: TRBV29-1; d_gene: TRBD1; abundance: many; len: 13; j_gene: TRBJ1-1
CDR3nt: TGTGCCAGCAGTTCCCGCCAGGCTAGCGGGGCGGGAGATACGCAGTATTTT; CDR3aa: CASSSRQASGAGDTQYF; v_gene: TRBV28; d_gene: TRBD2; abundance: many; len: 17; j_gene: TRBJ2-3
CDR3nt: TGTGCCAGCAGCCCCGATCTCCTTGATTCACCCCTCCACTTT; CDR3aa: CASSPDLLDSPLHF; v_gene: TRBV9; d_gene: NA; abundance: many; len: 14; j_gene: TRBJ1-6
CDR3nt: TGTGCCAGCAGCCCCGAAGCTAACTATGGCTACACCTTC; CDR3aa: CASSPEANYGYTF; v_gene: TRBV7-2; d_gene: NA; abundance: many; len: 13; j_gene: TRBJ1-2
CDR3nt: TGTGCCAGCAGTTACTCGTTTACTAGGAGTCTGACAGATACGCAGTATTTT; CDR3aa: CASSYSFTRSLTDTQYF; v_gene: TRBV6-5; d_gene: NA; abundance: many; len: 17; j_gene: TRBJ2-3
CDR3nt: TGTGCCAGCAGTTTTTCCGACTGGGAAGCTTTCTTT; CDR3aa: CASSFSDWEAFF; v_gene: TRBV12-3/TRBV12-4; d_gene: NA; abundance: many; len: 12; j_gene: TRBJ1-1
CDR3nt: TGTGCCAGCAGTTGGGGACAATATTCACCCCTCCACTTT; CDR3aa: CASSWGQYSPLHF; v_gene: TRBV6-2/TRBV6-3; d_gene: NA; abundance: many; len: 13; j_gene: TRBJ1-6